This T cell receptor beta chain comes out of a study of cytomegalovirus exposure and HLA in healthy donors. Study results and limitations: In a later analysis, CMV-associated beta chains were mostly HLA-associated, it appeared.

A note on this clone: Antigen specificity is unknown.

With 2 bases clipped from V and 4 bases from J, the junction kept 2 bases outside the gene matches. The CDR3 runs 14 residues. In germline, CDR1 is MNHNY, CDR2 SVGAGI (reference sequence). The PCR ran on 60 Vbeta and 13 Jbeta primers. Generated by immunoSEQ multiplex PCR, the TCRdb table keeps only in-frame clones and is missing some. The sample has just over 200,000 clones; around 86% are singletons. The chain is built from TRBV6-6 and TRBJ2-1; 7 nucleotides agree with TRBD1. The TCR was taken from a woman aged 40-49 years in good health and CMV-seronegative. Sequencing was performed on PBMCs. In nucleotides, the CDR3 is TGTGCCAGCAGTTACGGGACAGTATACAATGAGCAGTTCTTC. As protein: CASSYGTVYNEQFF.